The 22 T cell receptor beta chains below all came from one sample that was sequenced in a study of cytomegalovirus exposure and HLA in healthy donors. Primers: 60 Vbeta forward and 13 Jbeta reverse. Profiling relied on immunoSEQ multiplex PCR, and the TCRdb table lists in-frame clones only, not all of them. Of about 110,000 clones listed, 65% to 85% were seen once; the top ten hold 2% to 3%. Input material: PBMCs. The source of these receptors is a man aged 18-30 years in good health and CMV-seronegative.

The gene calls are TRBV6-1 and TRBJ1-3, with a weak D call TRBD1 (5 bases). V was shortened by 3 bases and J by 3 bases, with 6 bases between the two germline ends. CDR1 is MNHNS and CDR2 is SASEGT in the germline V gene. The CDR3 length is 13 residues. CDR3 amino acids: CASSDGHGNTIYF. CDR3 DNA sequence: TGTGCCAGCAGTGACGGACATGGAAACACCATATATTTT.

V and J are TRBV27 and TRBJ1-3, with D maybe TRBD1 (5 bases). The V and J ends lost 4 bases and 7 bases respectively, with 11 bases between them. Germline V gene sequence: CDR1 MNHEY, CDR2 SMNVEV (reference sequence). This CDR3 has 13 amino acids. DNA of the CDR3: TGTGCCAGCAGTTCCCCGGGGGGGAACACCATATATTTT. Translated, it gives CASSSPGGNTIYF.

The chain employs TRBV28 and TRBJ1-6; 11 positions match TRBD1. Germline CDR1 is MDHEN and CDR2 is SYDVKM. The CDR3 extends over 20 amino acids. V was clipped by 2 bases and J by 2 bases; unmatched bases: 11. This chain's CDR3 is CASSLQRTGGAFPYNSPLHF. Written as DNA, the CDR3 is TGTGCCAGCAGTTTACAGCGGACAGGGGGCGCTTTCCCCTATAATTCACCCCTCCACTTT.

The chain uses TRBV4-3 and TRBJ1-2, with D perhaps TRBD1 (5 bases). From germline, CDR1 is LGHNA and CDR2 YSLEER. V lost 4 bases and J lost 4, with 28 bases in between. The CDR3 sequence is 19 residues long. The CDR3 spells CASSPRVGPGVDGIYGYTF. CDR3 DNA: TGCGCCAGCAGCCCCCGCGTCGGACCGGGGGTTGATGGGATCTATGGCTACACCTTC.

The CDR3 DNA sequence: TGTGCCATCAGGGGGAGGAACACAGATACGCAGTATTTT. Its translation is CAIRGRNTDTQYF. The genes are TRBV10-3 and TRBJ2-3; TRBD2 might be the D (6 bases). V was trimmed by 6 bases and J by 2 bases, leaving 9 bases between them. Looked up from germline, CDR1 is ENHRY and CDR2 is SYGVKD. The CDR3 length is 13 residues.

The rearrangement uses TRBV15 and TRBJ1-4; possible D gene TRBD1, 6 bases. CDR3 length: 15 residues. V was pared by 3 bases and J by 3 bases, with 11 bases between. The germline V gene has CDR1 LNHNV and CDR2 YYDKDF (reference sequence). The CDR3 sequence is CATSSIGQPNEKLFF. The CDR3 nucleotides read TGTGCCACCAGCAGTATCGGACAGCCTAATGAAAAACTGTTTTTT.

The V and J genes are TRBV2 and TRBJ2-7; 8 bases line up with TRBD1. V lost 8 bases and J lost 4; bases outside the gene matches: 13. Germline CDR1 is SNHLY and CDR2 is FYNNEI. The CDR3 length is 15 residues. The CDR3 region is CASGGQDNILYEQYF. CDR3 sequence (DNA): TGTGCCAGCGGGGGACAGGACAATATCCTTTACGAGCAGTACTTC.

This clone was seen a handful of times. The rearrangement uses TRBV5-4 and TRBJ2-2; D is perhaps TRBD1 (6 bases). CDR1 is SGHNT, CDR2 YYREEE, per germline (reference sequence). Trimming removed 5 bases at V and 4 bases at J, with 15 bases between. This CDR3 is 15 amino acids long. Here the CDR3 DNA reads TGTGCCAGCAGTCAAGGGGGAGTGGGCACCGGGGAGCTGTTTTTT. It codes for CASSQGGVGTGELFF.

This clone was counted only a few times. The genes are TRBV6-5 and TRBJ2-7; 8 nucleotides align to TRBD1. The CDR3 is made up of 14 amino acids. Losses at the gene ends were 6 bases for V and 7 bases for J; bases not matched to a gene: 11. CDR1 is MNHEY, CDR2 SVGAGI, per germline. CDR3 protein: CASRRRGRTGEQYF. CDR3 sequence (DNA): TGTGCCAGCAGACGTCGGGGTCGGACAGGGGAGCAGTACTTC.

The chain combines TRBV28 with TRBJ1-2; D may be TRBD1 (5 bases). The CDR3 extends over 11 amino acids. Germline V gene sequence: CDR1 MDHEN, CDR2 SYDVKM. V dropped 8 bases and J dropped 3 bases, with 7 bases sitting between them. CDR3 coding DNA: TGTGCCAGCGTCAGGGACTATGGCTACACCTTC. Translating gives CASVRDYGYTF.

Here the CDR3 reads CASMENSPLHF. Here the CDR3 DNA reads TGTGCCAGCATGGAGAATTCACCCCTCCACTTT. The chain recombines TRBV6-5 with TRBJ1-6; D not resolved. CDR1 and CDR2 from the germline V gene are MNHEY and SVGAGI. Trimming left V 7 bases short and J 7 bases short, with 5 bases between. The CDR3 has 11 residues.

This chain links TRBV5-1 with TRBJ1-1, with D possibly being TRBD1 (6 bases). The CDR3 loop spans 14 amino acids. The V gene's germline CDR1 is SGHRS and CDR2 YFSETQ. Trimming stripped 6 bases from V and 4 bases from J, with 16 bases between. DNA for the CDR3: TGCGCCAGCACCCAGACAGGCCTTCGCACTGAAGCTTTCTTT. Its translation: CASTQTGLRTEAFF.

The chain links TRBV12-5 to TRBJ2-7, with D unresolved. Germline CDR1 is LGHNT and CDR2 is FRNRAP. This CDR3 is built from 12 residues. V was clipped by 1 base and J by 5 bases, with 6 bases between them. CDR3 amino acids: CASGLAPNEQYF. DNA of the CDR3: TGTGCTAGTGGTTTGGCCCCAAACGAGCAGTACTTC.

V is TRBV11-2 and J is TRBJ2-5; the D gene is possibly TRBD2 (6 bases). Trimming shortened V by 8 bases and J by 5 bases, and 6 bases separated the two germline ends. Germline lookup yields CDR1 SGHAT and CDR2 FQNNGV. This CDR3 is built from 10 residues. For the CDR3, the DNA is TGTGCCAGCGGGAGGGAGACCCAGTACTTC. Translated: CASGRETQYF.

V usage is TRBV10-3 and J usage is TRBJ2-7; TRBD1 is a possible D gene (6 bases). This CDR3 region has 16 residues. V lost 0 bases and J lost 2, with 14 bases in between. Germline assignment: CDR1 ENHRY and CDR2 SYGVKD. The CDR3 DNA reads as TGTGCCATCAGTGAGTCAGTAGGGGGACCCACCTACGAGCAGTACTTC. The encoded protein is CAISESVGGPTYEQYF.

This chain connects TRBV18 to TRBJ1-6; 8 bases agree with TRBD1. J was trimmed by 9 bases and V by 6 bases; bases with no gene match: 13. The CDR3 is 16 residues long. CDR1 KGHSH and CDR2 LQKENI come from the germline V gene. The CDR3, as DNA: TGTGCCAGCTCCCCGACTCACAGGGGGAAGGGTTCACCCCTCCACTTT. As protein: CASSPTHRGKGSPLHF.

The rearrangement joins TRBV13 to TRBJ2-3; 11 bases match TRBD2. The CDR3 loop spans 17 amino acids. Trimming took 5 bases from V and 2 from J; bases not matched to a gene: 9. CDR1 PRHDT and CDR2 FYEKMQ come from the germline V gene (reference sequence). The CDR3 loop reads CASSDSGGADVTDTQYF. As DNA, the CDR3 is TGTGCCAGCAGCGATAGCGGGGGGGCTGACGTCACAGATACGCAGTATTTT.

Only a few counts were recorded for this clone. The J gene is TRBJ1-5, the V gene TRBV5-6; D may be TRBD1 (6 bases). CDR1 and CDR2 (germline): SGHDT, YYEEEE. V was clipped by 4 bases and J by 0 bases, with 8 bases between them. CDR3 size: 14 residues. CDR3 bases: TGTGCCAGCAGCATACAGGGTAGCAATCAGCCCCAGCATTTT. It encodes CASSIQGSNQPQHF. Full variable domain (missing parts from reference TRBV5-6 and TRBJ1-5): DAGVTQSPTHLIKTRGQQVTLRCSPKSGHDTVSWYQQALGQGPQFIFQYYEEEERQRGNFPDRFSGHQFPNYSSELNVNALLLGDSALYLCASSIQGSNQPQHFGDGTRLSIL.

The rearrangement uses TRBV5-4 and TRBJ2-7; TRBD1 might be the D (6 bases). Germline V gives CDR1 SGHNT, CDR2 YYREEE (reference sequence). CDR3 length equals 15 residues. V was clipped by 4 bases and J by 3 bases, with 17 bases between them. Here the CDR3 reads CASSKQGITIYEQYF. CDR3 nucleotide sequence: TGTGCCAGCAGCAAACAGGGCATAACCATCTACGAGCAGTACTTC.

The chain carries TRBV18 and TRBJ2-5; a weak D match, TRBD2 (5 bases). The CDR3 has 15 residues. V lost 2 bases, J lost 5 bases, and 15 bases lay in between. Germline CDR1 reads KGHSH; CDR2 reads LQKENI. For the CDR3, the DNA is TGTGCCAGCTCACCAAGGGAGCGGAGAGGGGAGACCCAGTACTTC. Translation: CASSPRERRGETQYF.

This sequence joins TRBV6-1 and TRBJ2-5; possibly TRBD1 for D (6 bases). V dropped 2 bases and J dropped 5 bases, with 15 bases sitting between them. Germline V gene sequence: CDR1 MNHNS, CDR2 SASEGT. The CDR3 sequence is 15 residues long. In DNA form, the CDR3 reads TGTGCCAGCAGTGAAACCGGGACACCGAGGGAGACCCAGTACTTC. It specifies CASSETGTPRETQYF.

The chain has TRBV9 and TRBJ2-6; TRBD2 matches at 12 bases. CDR3 length equals 20 residues. V lost 3 bases and J lost 0; bases outside the gene matches: 10. Per germline, CDR1 SGDLS and CDR2 YYNGEE. DNA for the CDR3: TGTGCCAGCAGCGATCGACTAGCGGGGGCGGACTACTCTGGGGCCAACGTCCTGACTTTC. It yields the protein CASSDRLAGADYSGANVLTF.